This T cell receptor (beta chain) was found in a study of shared clonotypes between healthy human individuals. Clones were sequenced by immunoSEQ multiplex PCR, and TCRdb holds only the in-frame ones, with some missing. The sample gives 740,000 or so clones, roughly 73% of which show up once; more than 1.5% is in the top ten. The CDR3 sequence is 14 residues long. The germline V gene encodes CDR1 SGHDN and CDR2 FVKESK. Trimming removed 4 bases from V and 7 bases from J; junction bases left unmatched: 8. The receptor was isolated from a woman aged 30 to 39 in good health. V and J are TRBV14 and TRBJ1-1; 8 bases match TRBD1. Specimen: memory CD4+ T cells sorted from blood. The subset: CD45RA-negative fraction. CDR3 nucleotide sequence: TGTGCCAGCAGCCTCATGATCGGGACAGGTGAAGCTTTCTTT. Translating gives CASSLMIGTGEAFF.